A selection of T cell receptor beta chains follows, all from one sample in a study of T cells in localized non-small cell lung cancer. TCRdb's copy holds only in-frame clones and misses some; the assay was immunoSEQ multiplex PCR. The repertoire holds about 78,000 clones, with approximately 85% as singletons. The sequencing used peripheral blood, collected before any cancer treatment. The receptors were sampled from a man aged 40 to 70 with stage I lung adenocarcinoma. CDR3s include the opening cysteine and the closing phenylalanine or tryptophan. D genes are given only for firm matches.

V: TRBV5-1
J: TRBJ1-2
D: TRBD1
CDR3: CASRFGQGLSYGYTF

V: TRBV5-1
J: TRBJ1-2
D: NA
CDR3: CASSLEGRGGYTF

V: TRBV28
J: TRBJ1-2
D: NA
CDR3: CASSPGRNYGYTF

V: TRBV5-4
J: TRBJ2-7
D: NA
CDR3: CASSGPNIPLDEQYF

V: TRBV28
J: TRBJ2-6
D: TRBD2
CDR3: CASTPSSGRALGANVLTF

V: TRBV7-9
J: TRBJ1-2
D: TRBD1
CDR3: CASSLSLSPGTGVDYTF

V: TRBV5-1
J: TRBJ1-5
D: TRBD1
CDR3: CASSLTGGQQPQHF

V: TRBV7-6
J: TRBJ2-3
D: NA
CDR3: CASSWDQTDTQYF

V: TRBV18
J: TRBJ2-2
D: NA
CDR3: CASSPLEPGELFF

V: TRBV18
J: TRBJ1-2
D: NA
CDR3: CASSPLPGYGYTF

V: TRBV27
J: TRBJ1-1
D: NA
CDR3: CASSLADSQALEAFF

V: TRBV28
J: TRBJ1-4
D: TRBD1
CDR3: CATQGADEKLFF

V: TRBV6-4
J: TRBJ2-3
D: NA
CDR3: CASSDDSGYTQYF

V: TRBV4-1
J: TRBJ2-7
D: TRBD2
CDR3: CASSQGTSGTYEQYF

V: TRBV6-6
J: TRBJ1-2
D: NA
CDR3: CASRKVGDWANYGYTF

V: TRBV30
J: TRBJ2-1
D: NA
CDR3: CAWSELFRDNEQFF

V: TRBV5-1
J: TRBJ2-4
D: NA
CDR3: CASSSTPQGAKNIQYF

V: TRBV5-5
J: TRBJ1-2
D: NA
CDR3: CASSLGASTNYGYTF

V: TRBV27
J: TRBJ2-2
D: TRBD2
CDR3: CASSTGLAGIGELFF

V: TRBV20-1
J: TRBJ1-1
D: NA
CDR3: CSARPNTEAFF

V: TRBV28
J: TRBJ1-5
D: NA
CDR3: CASTIGAPWNQPQHF

V: TRBV12-5
J: TRBJ1-1
D: TRBD1
CDR3: CASGSDRGWNTEAFF

V: TRBV5-1
J: TRBJ1-4
D: TRBD1
CDR3: CASSFQQGDSLFF

V: TRBV6-1
J: TRBJ1-4
D: NA
CDR3: CASTLGSEDNEKLFF

V: TRBV2
J: TRBJ2-3
D: NA
CDR3: CASSAEGLSTDTQYF

V: TRBV6-1
J: TRBJ1-2
D: NA
CDR3: CASSEGFRTVYGYTF

V: TRBV14
J: TRBJ1-1
D: NA
CDR3: CASSQSRVGTEAFF

V: TRBV28
J: TRBJ1-3
D: TRBD1
CDR3: CASSSLGRRGLYGNTIYF

V: TRBV28
J: TRBJ2-5
D: NA
CDR3: CASYEQGRETQYF

V: TRBV29-1
J: TRBJ1-5
D: NA
CDR3: CSAQGSGNQPQHF

V: TRBV5-1
J: TRBJ2-2
D: NA
CDR3: CASSTLGLNTGELFF